This T cell receptor beta chain appears in the sequencing data of a study of T cells in localized non-small cell lung cancer. Findings and caveats of the study: Only one tumor region was sequenced, so heterogeneity remains possible. Adjacent lung was found to contain a median approximately 62 of the top 100 tumor clones.

Germline lookup yields CDR1 SGHAT and CDR2 FQNNGV. V gave up 1 base and J gave up 0 bases, with 7 bases separating them. The CDR3 consists of 15 residues. As regards this clone: Its antigen is currently unknown.

Clones were sequenced by immunoSEQ multiplex PCR, and TCRdb holds only the in-frame ones, with some missing. The sample holds approximately 52,000 clones; 80% to 90% are singletons and the top ten take about 18%. The sample here was peripheral blood, taken before any cancer treatment. This chain connects TRBV11-2 to TRBJ2-4; D call uncertain. The TCR was taken from a male donor at least 60 years old with stage III squamous cell lung carcinoma. The CDR3 is CASSLGRQAKNIQYF. DNA of the CDR3: TGTGCCAGCAGCTTAGGGAGACAAGCCAAAAACATTCAGTACTTC.